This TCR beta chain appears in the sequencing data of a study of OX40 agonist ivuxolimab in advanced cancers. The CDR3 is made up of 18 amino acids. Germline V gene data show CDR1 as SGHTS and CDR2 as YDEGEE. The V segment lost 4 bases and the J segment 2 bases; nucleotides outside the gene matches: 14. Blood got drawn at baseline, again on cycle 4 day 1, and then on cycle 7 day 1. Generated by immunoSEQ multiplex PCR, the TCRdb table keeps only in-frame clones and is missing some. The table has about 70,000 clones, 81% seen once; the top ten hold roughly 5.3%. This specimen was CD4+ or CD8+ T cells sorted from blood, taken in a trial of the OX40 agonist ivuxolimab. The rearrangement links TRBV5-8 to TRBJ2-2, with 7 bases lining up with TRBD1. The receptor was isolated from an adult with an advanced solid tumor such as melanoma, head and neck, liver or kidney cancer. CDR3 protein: CASSLHYWTGRNTGELFF. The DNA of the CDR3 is TGTGCCAGCAGCCTCCACTATTGGACAGGACGTAACACCGGGGAGCTGTTTTTT.